These T cell receptor beta chains were read from a single sample in a study of human T cells and chemical hapten exposure. TCRdb processed the RACE reads anew with MiXCR; each CDR3 protein has one entry. The sample has fewer than 300,000 distinct CDR3 sequences, about 8.6% seen once. The source material was whole blood, sampled in connection with sensitization to the hapten diphenylcyclopropenone (DPC). The receptors stem from a woman in her thirties or forties with alopecia areata. Some clones in this sample may be carry-over from other donors' samples. Both conserved end residues are part of each CDR3. A D gene is named only where the DNA matches it firmly. Size values are once, few and many counts, or a class for expanded clones, and some rows have none.

d_call j_call v_call clone_size cdr3_nt cdr3_aa
NA TRBJ1-4 TRBV25-1 few TGTGCCAGCAGTGATGAGTATTTTGAAAAACTGTTTTTT CASSDEYFEKLFF
NA TRBJ2-3 TRBV6-2/TRBV6-3 many TGTGCCAGCAGTTACGGAAGCTTCAATGGAGATACGCAGTATTTT CASSYGSFNGDTQYF
NA TRBJ2-2 TRBV15 few TGTGCCACCAGCAGAGAAGTGAGGGCTACGACCGGGGAGCTGTTTTTT CATSREVRATTGELFF
NA TRBJ1-1 TRBV4-3 NA TGCGCCAGCAGCCAATCGGGGGGCGCGGCTGAAGCTTTCTTT CASSQSGGAAEAFF
NA TRBJ2-1 TRBV7-9 few TGTGCCAGCAGCTTAGGGGGGGCTAGCAATGAGCAGTTCTTC CASSLGGASNEQFF
NA TRBJ2-2 TRBV9 NA TGTGCCAGCAGCGTTGGACAGCCTACCGGGGAGCTGTTTTTT CASSVGQPTGELFF
NA TRBJ2-3 TRBV12-3/TRBV12-4 NA TGTGCCAGCAGTTTAAGTACGCAGTATTTT CASSLSTQYF
NA TRBJ1-2 TRBV12-3/TRBV12-4 NA TGTGCCAGCAGCCCCGACGGAAGCTATGGCTACACCTTC CASSPDGSYGYTF
TRBD1 TRBJ2-7 TRBV12-3/TRBV12-4 few TGTGCCAGCAGCCAGGGGGCGCGGTACGAGCAGTACTTC CASSQGARYEQYF
NA TRBJ2-3 TRBV5-6 NA TGTGCCAGCAGTTCAGCATCTAGCACAGATACGCAGTATTTT CASSSASSTDTQYF
NA TRBJ2-7 TRBV6-2/TRBV6-3 NA TGTGCCAGCAGACCTCGAACCTCAGGGAGTTTAAGGTACGAGCAGTACTTC CASRPRTSGSLRYEQYF
NA TRBJ2-7 TRBV20-1 few TGCAGTGCTGCTAAAGAGACTGGAAACTACGAGCAGTACTTC CSAAKETGNYEQYF
NA TRBJ1-1 TRBV12-3/TRBV12-4 few TGTGCCAGCAGGTTCAACGTGAACACTGAAGCTTTCTTT CASRFNVNTEAFF
TRBD1 TRBJ1-6 TRBV7-9 NA TGTGCCAGCAGCTTAGCTGCGACAGGGGATGGTTCACCCCTCCACTTT CASSLAATGDGSPLHF
NA TRBJ2-7 TRBV6-6 NA TGTGCCAGCACCTCCCAGGCATCCTACGAGCAGTACTTC CASTSQASYEQYF
NA TRBJ1-6 TRBV28 NA TGTGCCAGCAGTTGGGAGGTGGGACACCGAACGAACCCCCTCCACTTT CASSWEVGHRTNPLHF
NA TRBJ2-3 TRBV29-1 NA TGCAGCGTGGCCCGGGAGTCGGGTACGCAGTATTTT CSVARESGTQYF
NA TRBJ2-3 TRBV7-2 NA TGTGCCAGCAGCTTACGGGCGACCCCAGATACGCAGTATTTT CASSLRATPDTQYF
NA TRBJ2-7 TRBV28 NA TGTGCCAGCAGTTTTGGGCCCATACAGCAGTACTTC CASSFGPIQQYF
NA TRBJ2-2 TRBV30 NA TGTGCCTGGACCGACCAGGGGAGGGACACCGGGGAGCTGTTTTTT CAWTDQGRDTGELFF
NA TRBJ1-1 TRBV9 NA TGTGCCAGCAGCGTAGCATACGGGGGGACTGAAGCTTTCTTT CASSVAYGGTEAFF
TRBD2 TRBJ2-1 TRBV29-1 many TGCAGCGTTGAAGAACCTAGCGGGGGTTCCAATGAGCAGTTCTTC CSVEEPSGGSNEQFF
TRBD2 TRBJ2-7 TRBV12-3/TRBV12-4 NA TGTGCCACTCAGCGGGAGGGCTCCTACGAGCAGTACTTC CATQREGSYEQYF
NA TRBJ2-5 TRBV20-1 NA TGCAGTGCAACTCCGGGAGCCCCGAAGACCCAGTACTTC CSATPGAPKTQYF
TRBD2 TRBJ2-5 TRBV27 NA TGTGCCAGCAGCCCTGCCGGACTAGGCCAAGAGACCCAGTACTTC CASSPAGLGQETQYF
TRBD1 TRBJ2-1 TRBV24-1 few TGTGCCACCAGTGAGTGGGACAGCTCCTACAATGAGCAGTTCTTC CATSEWDSSYNEQFF
NA TRBJ2-1 TRBV2 NA TGTGCCGGAAGATATGAGAGGTACAATGAGCAGTTCTTC CAGRYERYNEQFF
TRBD1 TRBJ2-1 TRBV20-1 NA TGCAGTGCTAGAGATGAGGCGACAGGGAGCTCCTACAATGAGCAGTTCTTC CSARDEATGSSYNEQFF
NA TRBJ2-5 TRBV12-3/TRBV12-4 few TGTGCCAGCAGCCCACTCGTCTGGGGGACCCAGTACTTC CASSPLVWGTQYF
NA TRBJ2-2 TRBV6-2/TRBV6-3 few TGTGCCAGCAGTTCCGGGACTCTATCCACCGGGGAGCTGTTTTTT CASSSGTLSTGELFF
TRBD1 TRBJ2-2 TRBV7-3 NA TGTGCCAGCAGAAGGACAGGGGTCGGGGAGCTGTTTTTT CASRRTGVGELFF
TRBD2 TRBJ2-1 TRBV12-3/TRBV12-4 many TGTGCCAGCAGACCGCCCGGGGGGGGCTACAATGAGCAGTTCTTC CASRPPGGGYNEQFF